This record covers a single T cell receptor beta chain. The source of the sample is a study of blood T cell repertoires in COVID-19. Study-level background: Acute-phase and convalescent COVID-19 samples originated in the United States, Italy and Spain.

Cohorts were determined from participant-reported clinical history. Produced via immunoSEQ multiplex PCR; TCRdb's table is partial and in-frame only. The sample has 200,000 to 250,000 clones, 83% seen once. CDR1 is SGHRS and CDR2 is YFSETQ in the germline V gene. Trimming took off 0 bases at V and 1 base at J, with 9 bases between the two ends. CDR3 length equals 15 residues. The sample comprised PBMCs or T cells enriched from blood (not recorded which). The clonotype was recovered from a woman aged 45-65 years who had been exposed to COVID-19. V gene TRBV5-1 combines with J gene TRBJ2-3, with D uncertain. CDR3 DNA sequence: TGCGCCAGCAGCTTGGCGTTAGGAGGCACAGATACGCAGTATTTT. The encoded protein is CASSLALGGTDTQYF.